A single sample is the source of the 14 T cell receptor beta chains below, sequenced in a study of shared clonotypes between healthy human individuals. The data were produced by immunoSEQ multiplex PCR, yet TCRdb's version contains in-frame clones alone and is incomplete. This table holds over 750,000 clones, roughly 96% found once. CD8 cells regarded as naive lacked CD45RO, were positively chosen for CCR7, and omitted terminally differentiated effector memory CD45RA+ cells. Sequencing used naive CD8+ T cells sorted from blood. Receptors originate from a man in his thirties or forties in good health.

The chain links TRBV27 to TRBJ2-7; 8 nucleotides line up with TRBD1. The CDR3 is made up of 17 amino acids. The germline V gene encodes CDR1 MNHEY and CDR2 SMNVEV (reference sequence). V shed 5 bases, J shed 0 bases, and the junction held 12 bases outside the gene matches. CDR3: CASSALPGQEFSYEQYF. DNA of the CDR3: TGTGCCAGCAGTGCACTTCCGGGACAGGAGTTCTCCTACGAGCAGTACTTC.

Concerning this clone itself: Within the sample, other DNA sequences also encode this same CDR3. The chain has TRBV9 and TRBJ2-7, with a weak D call TRBD1 (5 bases). The CDR3 covers 15 residues. The ends were cut back, 0 bases at V and 3 bases at J, with 13 bases in the middle. Germline CDR1 reads SGDLS; CDR2 reads YYNGEE. CDR3 sequence reads: CASSVATGRGYEQYF. The CDR3 DNA sequence: TGTGCCAGCAGCGTAGCTACAGGAAGGGGCTACGAGCAGTACTTC.

Written as DNA, the CDR3 is TGCAGCGTCCTGACTAGCGGGAGTAACTATGAGCAGTTCTTC. This encodes CSVLTSGSNYEQFF. The chain carries TRBV29-1 and TRBJ2-1, with 12 bases identical to TRBD2. The CDR3 has 14 amino acids. From germline, CDR1 is SQVTM and CDR2 ANQGSEA. Trimming at V came to 6 bases and at J to 8 bases, leaving 8 bases not matched to a gene.

Comment on this clone: Other nucleotide sequences from this sample produce the same CDR3. The chain uses TRBV27 and TRBJ1-2, with 7 bases identical to TRBD1. V shed 0 bases and J 1 base; nucleotides not matched to a gene: 2. Germline V gene data show CDR1 as MNHEY and CDR2 as SMNVEV (reference sequence). The CDR3 has 15 amino acids. CDR3 protein: CASSLSPGGNYGYTF. The CDR3, as DNA: TGTGCCAGCAGTTTATCACCAGGGGGTAACTATGGCTACACCTTC.

V gene TRBV7-9 combines with J gene TRBJ1-5; the D is unclear. This CDR3 comprises 13 residues. The V and J ends lost 0 bases and 8 bases respectively, with 8 bases between them. Germline V gene data show CDR1 as SEHNR and CDR2 as FQNEAQ (reference sequence). The CDR3 here is CASSLAVREPQHF. The CDR3 region has the DNA TGTGCCAGCAGCTTAGCGGTTCGTGAGCCCCAGCATTTT.

The chain combines TRBV7-6 with TRBJ2-3; TRBD2 matches 8 bases. V lost 4 bases, J lost 2 bases, and 8 bases stayed unmatched. The CDR3 spans 16 residues. Germline CDR1 and CDR2: SGHVS and FNYEAQ. In DNA, the CDR3 is TGTGCCAGCAGCTCCTTCTTAGCGGGGATCACAGATACGCAGTATTTT. This codes for CASSSFLAGITDTQYF.

The V and J genes are TRBV6-6 and TRBJ2-2; D remains unclear. The germline gives CDR1 MNHNY, CDR2 SVGAGI (reference sequence). Trimming stripped 2 bases from V and 4 bases from J, with 14 bases between. This CDR3 contains 16 residues. The CDR3 reads CASSYLEGAFTGELFF. CDR3 DNA sequence: TGTGCCAGCAGTTACCTGGAAGGAGCGTTCACCGGGGAGCTGTTTTTT.

The V and J genes are TRBV2 and TRBJ2-7, with 12 bases fitting TRBD2. This CDR3 is 16 amino acids long. Trimming took 3 bases from V and 0 from J; bases not matched to a gene: 3. Germline CDR1 reads SNHLY; CDR2 reads FYNNEI. The CDR3: CASSDWTSGVSYEQYF. In DNA form, the CDR3 reads TGTGCCAGCAGTGACTGGACTAGCGGGGTCTCCTACGAGCAGTACTTC.

This clone was seen a single time. Different DNA sequences within this sample yield the same CDR3. The chain recombines TRBV27 with TRBJ2-2; no firm D call. With 2 bases removed from V and 0 bases from J, the gap between germline ends came to 4 bases. This CDR3 is 14 amino acids long. The V gene's germline CDR1 is MNHEY and CDR2 SMNVEV (reference sequence). DNA for the CDR3: TGTGCCAGCAGTTTAGGCGCGAACACCGGGGAGCTGTTTTTT. This encodes CASSLGANTGELFF.

The chain has TRBV6-5 and TRBJ1-5, with D maybe TRBD1 (6 bases). Per the germline V gene, CDR1 is MNHEY and CDR2 is SVGAGI. This CDR3 spans 15 amino acids. With 6 bases removed from V and 6 bases from J, the gap between germline ends came to 18 bases. The CDR3 DNA follows: TGTGCCAGCAGACGTATACAGGGATTAGGTCAGCCCCAGCATTTT. Translating gives CASRRIQGLGQPQHF.

V usage is TRBV2 and J usage is TRBJ2-2, with D unresolved. The CDR3 extends over 12 amino acids. Trimming cost V 8 bases and J 0 bases, with 4 bases left between them. Germline V CDR1 and CDR2: SNHLY, FYNNEI. The CDR3 protein is CASLANTGELFF. CDR3 DNA sequence: TGTGCCAGCTTAGCGAACACCGGGGAGCTGTTTTTT. Variable domain in full (rest from reference TRBV2 and TRBJ2-2): EPEVTQTPSHQVTQMGQEVILRCVPISNHLYFYWYRQILGQKVEFLVSFYNNEISEKSEIFDDQFSVERPDGSNFTLKIRSTKLEDSAMYFCASLANTGELFFGEGSRLTVL.

V usage is TRBV5-1 and J usage is TRBJ2-5, with D tentatively TRBD1 (5 bases). Trimming shortened V by 3 bases and J by 3 bases, and 12 bases separated the two germline ends. The germline gives CDR1 SGHRS, CDR2 YFSETQ. The CDR3 spans 14 residues. The CDR3 DNA sequence: TGCGCCAGCAGCTCCACCAGGGTCGAAGAGACCCAGTACTTC. Translation gives CASSSTRVEETQYF.

This clone was picked up one time. The chain employs TRBV9 and TRBJ2-4, with D possibly matching TRBD1 (5 bases). CDR1 and CDR2 (germline): SGDLS, YYNGEE. The CDR3 sequence is 16 residues long. V lost 0 bases to trimming and J lost 5 bases, with 15 bases between them. The CDR3 spells CASSVGDRGRENIQYF. CDR3 bases: TGTGCCAGCAGCGTAGGAGACAGAGGTCGCGAAAACATTCAGTACTTC.

This chain joins TRBV30 and TRBJ2-1, with D unresolved. The V gene lost 1 base and the J gene lost 9 bases, with 13 bases spanning the gap. Per the germline V gene, CDR1 is GTSNPN and CDR2 is SVGIG (reference sequence). There are 13 residues in the CDR3. CDR3 amino acids: CAWSAGSSSEQFF. CDR3 in DNA: TGTGCCTGGAGTGCTGGCAGTTCGAGTGAGCAGTTCTTC.